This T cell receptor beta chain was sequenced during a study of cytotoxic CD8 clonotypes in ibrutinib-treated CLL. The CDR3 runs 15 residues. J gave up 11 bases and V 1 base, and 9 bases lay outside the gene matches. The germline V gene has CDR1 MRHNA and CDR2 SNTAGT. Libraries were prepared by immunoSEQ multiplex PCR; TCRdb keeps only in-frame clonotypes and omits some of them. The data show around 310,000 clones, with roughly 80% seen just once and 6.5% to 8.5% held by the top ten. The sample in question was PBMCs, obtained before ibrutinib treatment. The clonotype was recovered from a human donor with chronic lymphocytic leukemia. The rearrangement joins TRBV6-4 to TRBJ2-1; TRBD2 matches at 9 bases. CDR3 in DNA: TGTGCCAGCAGTGACTGGGCTAGCGGGATAGGAAAGCAGTTCTTC. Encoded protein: CASSDWASGIGKQFF.